This T cell receptor (beta chain) was identified during a study of neurological immune-mediated disorders. General observations from the study: In HTLV-1-associated myelopathy, TCR clonal expansion was greatest, whereas multiple sclerosis had the least, falling below healthy controls. No CDR3 amino acid sequences recurred among expanded clones across subjects, suggesting private repertoires in all groups.

This clonotype was seen repeatedly, ten times or more. The antigen is undetermined. Time point in this sample: longitudinal time-point 3. It was from 2 million PBMCs stored at -80 C that the unsorted libraries were obtained. With 10-nucleotide random UMIs, 5'RACE was used to make the cDNA. MiXCR was run by TCRdb on the 5' RACE reads, yielding one entry per CDR3 protein. This sample yields about 99,000 distinct CDR3 sequences, of which more than 10% are seen a single time; approximately 3.4% belongs to the top ten. With 4 bases removed from V and 7 bases from J, the gap between germline ends came to 12 bases. The CDR3 is 13 residues long. Germline CDR1 and CDR2: SGHRS and YFSETQ.

The chain employs TRBV5-1 and TRBJ2-1, with no clear D. This TCR derives from a female donor with HTLV-1-associated myelopathy (HAM/TSP). The sequenced sample was PBMCs. Here the CDR3 DNA reads TGCGCCAGCAGCAACTTAGGATCTAATGAGCAGTTCTTC. Encoded protein: CASSNLGSNEQFF.